The rows below give T cell receptor beta chains drawn from one sample of a study of molecular identifiers for immune sequencing clone quantification. From the PCR reads, TCRdb called clonotypes with MiXCR, one entry per CDR3 protein. There are about 65,000 distinct CDR3 sequences in the sample; around a sixth occur only once, and approximately 1.5% lies in the top ten. Sequenced: naive CD8+ T cells from blood, with Jurkat cell RNA spiked in. Receptor source: a human donor in good health. Some libraries in this study had Jurkat cell RNA spiked in. Both conserved end residues are part of each CDR3. Each record gives: V gene, clone size, D gene, J gene, CDR3 DNA, CDR3 protein. D genes are given only for firm matches. The size field is filled for only some rows; it gives once, few, many or a size class.

TRBV12-5	NA	TRBD2	TRBJ2-1	TGTGCTAGTGGTTTGCCATCAACTAGCGGGAGGGCATCCCCTTGGGGGCAGTTCTTC	CASGLPSTSGRASPWGQFF
TRBV13	many	TRBD2	TRBJ2-5	TGTGCCAGCAGCTTAGGAGCGGGAGGGCCTTCGGAGACCCAGTACTTC	CASSLGAGGPSETQYF
TRBV30	many	NA	TRBJ2-7	TGTGCCTGGAGTGGAGGTAGGCGGGACGAGCAGTACTTC	CAWSGGRRDEQYF
TRBV24-1	many	NA	TRBJ2-2	TGTGCCACCGGGTCGGAATCGAACACCGGGGAGCTGTTTTTT	CATGSESNTGELFF
TRBV7-2	many	TRBD2	TRBJ2-7	TGTGCCAGCAGCTTAATCGGTCTAGCGGGCCTGGGGTCCTACGAGCAGTACTTC	CASSLIGLAGLGSYEQYF
TRBV27	NA	NA	TRBJ2-1	TGTGCCAGCAGGGGGGACCCCCTAGGATACAATGAGCAGTTCTTC	CASRGDPLGYNEQFF
TRBV19	NA	NA	TRBJ2-1	TGTGCCAGTATTGGGAACTTGAGGGATGAGCAGTTCTTC	CASIGNLRDEQFF
TRBV20-1	many	TRBD1	TRBJ2-5	TGCAGTGGAGAGGACAGGGAAGAGACCCAGTACTTC	CSGEDREETQYF
TRBV3-1	NA	NA	TRBJ2-1	TGTGCCAGCACCGGATCGACTAGTCCTGATGTGGAGCAGTTCTTC	CASTGSTSPDVEQFF
TRBV23-1	few	NA	TRBJ1-5	TGCGCCAGCAGTCAATACATACAATTTTATCCGGATCAGCCCCAGCATTTT	CASSQYIQFYPDQPQHF
TRBV2	many	NA	TRBJ1-2	TGTGCCAGCAGTGTGGGGACCGACTATGGCTACACCTTC	CASSVGTDYGYTF
TRBV7-2	many	NA	TRBJ2-5	TGTGCCAGCAGCCTTCTGTTGGACAACCAAGAGACCCAGTACTTC	CASSLLLDNQETQYF